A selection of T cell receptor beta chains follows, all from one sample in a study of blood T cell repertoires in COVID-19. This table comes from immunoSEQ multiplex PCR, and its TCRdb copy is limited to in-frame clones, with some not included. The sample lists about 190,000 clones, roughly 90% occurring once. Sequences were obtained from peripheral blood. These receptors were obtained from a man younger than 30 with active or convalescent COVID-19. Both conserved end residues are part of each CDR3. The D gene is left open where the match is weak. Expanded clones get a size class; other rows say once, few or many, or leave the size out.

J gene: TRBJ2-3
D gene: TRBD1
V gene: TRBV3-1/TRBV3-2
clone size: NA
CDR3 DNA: TGTGCCAGCAGCGTCGGGACAGGGCGATTTGTTACGCAGTATTTT
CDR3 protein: CASSVGTGRFVTQYF

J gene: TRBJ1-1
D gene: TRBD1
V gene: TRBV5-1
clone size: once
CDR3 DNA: TGCGCCAGCAGCCCAGAAAGGACAGGGGTCGGCACTGAAGCTTTCTTT
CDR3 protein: CASSPERTGVGTEAFF

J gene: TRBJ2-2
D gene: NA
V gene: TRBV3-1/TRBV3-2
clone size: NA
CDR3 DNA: TGTGCCAGCAGCCACTATGGTGAGGAGCTGTTTTTT
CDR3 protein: CASSHYGEELFF

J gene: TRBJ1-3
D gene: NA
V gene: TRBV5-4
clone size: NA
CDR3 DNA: TGTGCCAGCAGCCCAGGACTTAGCGGAAACACCATATATTTT
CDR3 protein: CASSPGLSGNTIYF

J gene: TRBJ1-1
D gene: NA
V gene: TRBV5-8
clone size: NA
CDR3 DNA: TGTGCCAGCAGCTTTAGGAGCGGAGCTTTCTTT
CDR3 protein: CASSFRSGAFF

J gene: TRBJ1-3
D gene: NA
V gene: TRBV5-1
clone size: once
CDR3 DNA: TGCGCCAGCAGCTTGGATGGGCCGACCTCTGGAAACACCATATATTTT
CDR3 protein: CASSLDGPTSGNTIYF

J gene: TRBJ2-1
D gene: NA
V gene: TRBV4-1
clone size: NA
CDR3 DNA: TGCGCCAGCAGCCAAGCTATCCAAGCCCTCAATGAGCAGTTCTTC
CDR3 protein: CASSQAIQALNEQFF

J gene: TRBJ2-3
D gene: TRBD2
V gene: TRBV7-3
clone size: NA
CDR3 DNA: TGTGCCAGCAGCTTAACATTTGAGCGGGAGGGCCTCACAGATACGCAGTATTTT
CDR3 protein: CASSLTFEREGLTDTQYF

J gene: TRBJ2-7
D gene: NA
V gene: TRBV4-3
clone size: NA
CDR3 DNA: TGCGCCAGCAGCCAAGATCTCGATACGGGAGCTTCCGAGCAGTACTTC
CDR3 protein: CASSQDLDTGASEQYF

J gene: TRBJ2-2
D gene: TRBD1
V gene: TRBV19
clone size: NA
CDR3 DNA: TGTGCCAGTAGTGTTCGGACAGGGGTCGGCGCCGGGGAGCTGTTTTTT
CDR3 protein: CASSVRTGVGAGELFF

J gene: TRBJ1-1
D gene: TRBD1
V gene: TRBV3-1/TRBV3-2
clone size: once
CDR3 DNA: TGTGCCAGCAGCCCGCTGAGACAGGGTCGCACTGAAGCTTTCTTT
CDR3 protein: CASSPLRQGRTEAFF

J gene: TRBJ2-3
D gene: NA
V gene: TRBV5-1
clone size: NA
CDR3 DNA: TGCGCCAGCAGCCTAGTGACGATCCGCACAGATACGCAGTATTTT
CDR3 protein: CASSLVTIRTDTQYF

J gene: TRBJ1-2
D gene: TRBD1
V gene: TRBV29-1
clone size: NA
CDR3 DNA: TGCAGCGTTGAAGATATCGGGACAGATGCTAACTATGGCTACACCTTC
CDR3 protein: CSVEDIGTDANYGYTF

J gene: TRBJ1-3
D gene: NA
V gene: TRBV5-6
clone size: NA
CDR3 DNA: TGTGCCAGCAGCTTCGGTGTGGGCATTTACTCTGGAAACACCATATATTTT
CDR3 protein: CASSFGVGIYSGNTIYF

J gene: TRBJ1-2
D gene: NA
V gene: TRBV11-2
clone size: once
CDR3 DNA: TGTGCCAGCAGCTTAAAATTTCGGGACACACGAATCTATGGCTACACCTTC
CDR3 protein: CASSLKFRDTRIYGYTF

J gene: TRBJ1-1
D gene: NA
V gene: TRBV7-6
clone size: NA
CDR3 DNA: TGTGCCAGCAGCTTAGATTGGGGGGTAAACACTGAAGCTTTCTTT
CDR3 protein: CASSLDWGVNTEAFF

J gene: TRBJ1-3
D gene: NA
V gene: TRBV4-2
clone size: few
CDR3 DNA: TGTGCCAGCAGCCAAAATGGTGGGCAGGGCGATGGAAACACCATATATTTT
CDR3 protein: CASSQNGGQGDGNTIYF

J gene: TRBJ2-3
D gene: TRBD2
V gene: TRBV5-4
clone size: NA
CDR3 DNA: TGTGCCAGCAGCCTGACTAGCGGGGTGGATACGCAGTATTTT
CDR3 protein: CASSLTSGVDTQYF

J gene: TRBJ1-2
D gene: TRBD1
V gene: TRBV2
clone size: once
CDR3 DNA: TGTGCCAGCTGCAGGGGGCGGGATGGCTACACCTTC
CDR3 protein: CASCRGRDGYTF

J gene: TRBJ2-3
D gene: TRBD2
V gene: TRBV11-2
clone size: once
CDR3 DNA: TGTGCCAGCAGCTTAGCAGGACTAGCGGGAGGCACAGATACGCAGTATTTT
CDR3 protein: CASSLAGLAGGTDTQYF

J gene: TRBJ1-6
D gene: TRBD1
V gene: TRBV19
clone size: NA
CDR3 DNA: TGTGCCAGTAGCAAAGGGGGCCCCGGGTTGTCACCCCTCCACTTT
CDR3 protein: CASSKGGPGLSPLHF

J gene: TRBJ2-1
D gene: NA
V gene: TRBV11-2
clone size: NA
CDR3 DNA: TGTGCCAGCTCTCGGGGCGGGAACAATGAGCAGTTCTTC
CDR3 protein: CASSRGGNNEQFF